This TCR beta chain was profiled in a study of CD8 T cells in ankylosing spondylitis. Notes on this clonotype: What it binds is not known.

The CDR3 is made up of 13 amino acids. Trimming cost V 5 bases and J 10 bases; bases outside gene matches: 11. Germline values: CDR1 DFQATT, CDR2 SNEGSKA (reference sequence). Quantitative molecular-barcoded 5'-RACE generated the TCR beta libraries. MiXCR, applied by TCRdb to the 5' RACE reads, yields one record per CDR3 protein. The table has 200,000 to 300,000 distinct CDR3 sequences, roughly a quarter seen once. Study-wide findings and caveats: The authors reported significant enrichment of disease-linked clones in matched ankylosing spondylitis synovial fluid.

The sequencing input was blood, either unsorted or a sorted T cell fraction (not recorded which). This TCR was recovered from a male donor with ankylosing spondylitis or in good health (not recorded which). This chain uses TRBV20-1 with TRBJ2-1, with TRBD2 matching 7 bases. The CDR3 spells CSAFGGTASEQFF. The CDR3 bases are TGCAGTGCTTTCGGGGGGACCGCAAGCGAGCAGTTCTTC.